The 28 T cell receptor beta chains reported below all come from one sample, sequenced in a study of blood T cells in healthy people across ages. A second 7 to 11 cycle PCR used barcoded and J-beta primers. TCRdb itself ran the 5' RACE reads through MiXCR, one entry per CDR3 protein. The sample yields approximately 1.5 million distinct CDR3 sequences, approximately 32% seen once. What was sequenced was blood. The receptor source for this set is a young woman in good health.

This chain joins TRBV6-4 and TRBJ2-3; the match to TRBD2 covers 12 bases. Per the germline V gene, CDR1 is MRHNA and CDR2 is SNTAGT. J was trimmed by 4 bases and V by 2 bases; bases with no gene match: 1. The CDR3 spans 15 residues. The CDR3 DNA sequence: TGTGCCAGCAGTGACACTAGCGGGGGGCCAGATACGCAGTATTTT. Translating it yields CASSDTSGGPDTQYF.

This clonotype was seen only a few times. The chain uses TRBV10-3 and TRBJ2-3; TRBD1 agrees at 7 bases. Germline V gene sequence: CDR1 ENHRY, CDR2 SYGVKD. Trimming took 5 bases from V and 6 from J; bases not matched to a gene: 17. This CDR3 spans 17 amino acids. This chain's CDR3 is CAISPLWETGTLDTQYF. In DNA form, the CDR3 reads TGTGCCATCAGTCCCCTTTGGGAGACAGGGACCCTGGATACGCAGTATTTT.

This clonotype came up a few times. The chain couples TRBV4-1 to TRBJ1-2, with D unclear. The V end lost 3 bases, the J end lost 0 bases, and 14 bases lay between the germline ends. Germline loops: CDR1 MGHRA, CDR2 YSYEKL. This CDR3 contains 16 residues. The DNA of the CDR3 is TGCGCCAGCAGCCAGGTTCTGAGAACTTCTAACTATGGCTACACCTTC. Its protein is CASSQVLRTSNYGYTF.

The chain recombines TRBV29-1 with TRBJ2-1; TRBD2 is a possible D gene (7 bases). Germline CDR1 is SQVTM and CDR2 is ANQGSEA. There are 14 residues in the CDR3. V lost 7 bases to trimming and J lost 2 bases, with 15 bases between them. The CDR3, as DNA: TGCAGCGGGGGGCCAGCGGGGACCTACAATGAGCAGTTCTTC. Protein: CSGGPAGTYNEQFF.

This clonotype was seen a few times. This chain uses TRBV5-6 with TRBJ2-1; 8 bases match TRBD2. CDR1 and CDR2 (germline): SGHDT, YYEEEE. The CDR3 is made up of 14 amino acids. The V and J ends lost 4 bases and 3 bases, in that order; junction bases with no gene match: 3. CDR3 bases: TGTGCCAGCAGCAGACTAGCGATCTACAATGAGCAGTTCTTC. It codes for CASSRLAIYNEQFF.

This clonotype turned up a few times. The chain combines TRBV10-3 with TRBJ1-2, with D possibly matching TRBD1 (6 bases). This CDR3 region has 14 residues. Germline values: CDR1 ENHRY, CDR2 SYGVKD. The ends were cut back, 0 bases at V and 7 bases at J, with 12 bases in the middle. This chain's CDR3 is CAISESQGIIGYTF. The CDR3 DNA reads as TGTGCCATCAGTGAGTCGCAGGGGATAATTGGCTACACCTTC.

V usage is TRBV5-1 and J usage is TRBJ2-7, with TRBD1 identical over 8 bases. CDR3 size: 14 residues. Trimming at V came to 0 bases and at J to 6 bases, leaving 5 bases not matched to a gene. Germline CDR1 and CDR2: SGHRS and YFSETQ. The DNA of the CDR3 is TGCGCCAGCAGCTTGGGACAGGGGCGGGCCGAGCAGTACTTC. Translating gives CASSLGQGRAEQYF.

J is TRBJ2-5 and V is TRBV28; 12 bases align to TRBD2. Looked up from germline, CDR1 is MDHEN and CDR2 is SYDVKM. The CDR3 has 17 residues. Losses at the gene ends were 4 bases for V and 7 bases for J; bases not matched to a gene: 13. The CDR3 bases are TGTGCCAGCAGTTCACCCCTGACTAGCGGGAGCCCTGGGACCCAGTACTTC. This sequence encodes CASSSPLTSGSPGTQYF.

The chain is built from TRBV12-5 and TRBJ2-5; a weak D match, TRBD1 (6 bases). The J call may be wrong; the DNA end is better matched by TRBJ2-7. The CDR3 loop spans 12 amino acids. Looked up from germline, CDR1 is LGHNT and CDR2 is FRNRAP. CDR3 protein: CASGRGWDEQYF. The CDR3 coding sequence is TGTGCTAGTGGTAGGGGGTGGGACGAGCAGTACTTC.

This chain connects TRBV20-1 to TRBJ1-1; D possibly corresponds to TRBD1 (6 bases). CDR1 DFQATT and CDR2 SNEGSKA come from the germline V gene (reference sequence). The V and J ends lost 6 bases and 0 bases respectively, with 23 bases between them. This CDR3 has 17 residues. The CDR3 nucleotides read TGCAGTGCGCAACTCGATTACAGGGCCACTATGAACACTGAAGCTTTCTTT. Its translation is CSAQLDYRATMNTEAFF.

This clonotype was counted only a few times. The genes are TRBV5-1 and TRBJ2-7, with 10 bases that match TRBD1. Per the germline V gene, CDR1 is SGHRS and CDR2 is YFSETQ. The V gene end was trimmed by 0 bases and the J gene end by 3 bases; junction bases not matched to a gene: 3. The CDR3 runs to 15 residues. The CDR3 nucleotides are TGCGCCAGCAGCTTGGGGGACAGGGGCGGCTACGAGCAGTACTTC. Translated: CASSLGDRGGYEQYF.

This clonotype was observed a single time. This rearrangement joins TRBV12-3 or TRBV12-4 to TRBJ2-7; 10 positions agree with TRBD2. V trimming: 6 bases; J trimming: 6 bases; junction bases outside the gene matches: 8. The CDR3 runs 14 residues. CDR3: CASRGASGSREQYF. Here the CDR3 DNA reads TGTGCCAGCAGAGGGGCTAGCGGGAGCCGCGAGCAGTACTTC.

This clonotype was observed a handful of times. This rearrangement joins TRBV10-3 to TRBJ2-7, with 9 bases that match TRBD1. Germline trimming cut 6 bases from V and 1 base from J; bases unmatched to any gene: 7. CDR3 length equals 15 residues. The germline gives CDR1 ENHRY, CDR2 SYGVKD. CDR3 loop: CAISADRGGSYEQYF. The CDR3 nucleotides read TGTGCCATCAGCGCAGACAGGGGGGGATCCTACGAGCAGTACTTC.

The J gene is TRBJ2-7, the V gene TRBV7-8; 8 bases agree with TRBD2. This CDR3 contains 15 residues. Trimming removed 3 bases from V and 9 bases from J; junction bases left unmatched: 13. Per the germline V gene, CDR1 is SGHVS and CDR2 is FQNEAQ. CDR3 nucleotide sequence: TGTGCCAGCAGCTTGCCAGCGGGAGCTATCTCGGGGCAGTACTTC. Protein sequence: CASSLPAGAISGQYF.

This clonotype has only one observation. The rearrangement uses TRBV2 and TRBJ1-2; TRBD1 matches 7 bases. V trimming: 3 bases; J trimming: 5 bases; junction bases outside the gene matches: 15. The CDR3 covers 17 residues. Germline CDR1 and CDR2: SNHLY and FYNNEI. The CDR3 bases are TGTGCCAGCAGTGATACCGTTCCGAGGGGGCGCAAGTATGGCTACACCTTC. Its protein product is CASSDTVPRGRKYGYTF.

This clonotype was recorded many times. The rearrangement links TRBV20-1 to TRBJ2-7; 7 nucleotides match TRBD2. This CDR3 has 16 amino acids. CDR1 DFQATT and CDR2 SNEGSKA come from the germline V gene (reference sequence). J lost 0 bases, V lost 2 bases, and 10 bases had no gene match. The CDR3, as DNA: TGCAGTGCTAGATCTGTTGGCGGGAGAAGCTCCTACGAGCAGTACTTC. This sequence encodes CSARSVGGRSSYEQYF.

This clonotype was observed a few times. The chain employs TRBV7-3 and TRBJ1-2, with a weak D call TRBD1 (5 bases). CDR1 and CDR2 from the germline V gene are SGHTA and FQGTGA. V was shortened by 4 bases and J by 8 bases, with 23 bases between the two germline ends. The CDR3 is made up of 16 amino acids. The CDR3 bases are TGTGCCAGCAGCTCTACCCGGGACCCGAGCCCGAACGGCTACACCTTC. Protein product: CASSSTRDPSPNGYTF.

V is TRBV5-1 and J is TRBJ2-1, with D possibly matching TRBD1 (5 bases). V was trimmed by 1 base and J by 4 bases, leaving 15 bases between them. This CDR3 spans 16 amino acids. CDR1 is SGHRS, CDR2 YFSETQ, per germline. In DNA form, the CDR3 reads TGCGCCAGCAGCTTGTGGGGCCCCCGTTCTTACAATGAGCAGTTCTTC. Protein sequence: CASSLWGPRSYNEQFF.

The rearrangement joins TRBV20-1 to TRBJ2-3, with D unresolved. Germline V CDR1 and CDR2: DFQATT, SNEGSKA (reference sequence). CDR3 length equals 8 residues. Trimming shortened V by 6 bases and J by 15 bases, and 10 bases separated the two germline ends. The chain's CDR3 is CSATSLYF. DNA of the CDR3: TGCAGTGCCACGAGTCTCTATTTT.

This sequence joins TRBV20-1 and TRBJ2-7; the D is unclear. The CDR3 runs to 11 residues. Germline V gene data show CDR1 as DFQATT and CDR2 as SNEGSKA (reference sequence). V dropped 1 base and J dropped 6 bases, with 7 bases sitting between them. CDR3 DNA: TGCAGTGCTAGAGTTTCGGTCGAGCAGTACTTC. As protein: CSARVSVEQYF.

The V gene is TRBV5-1, the J gene TRBJ2-7; TRBD1 is a possible D gene (5 bases). V was shortened by 5 bases and J by 0 bases, with 18 bases between the two germline ends. The CDR3 length is 16 residues. Germline-derived CDR1 and CDR2 are SGHRS and YFSETQ. For the CDR3, the DNA is TGCGCCAGCAGGGACCGCCTTGGGGCAGCCTCCTACGAGCAGTACTTC. This encodes CASRDRLGAASYEQYF. The variable domain in full, completed from reference TRBV5-1 and TRBJ2-7, reads KAGVTQTPRYLIKTRGQQVTLSCSPISGHRSVSWYQQTPGQGLQFLFEYFSETQRNKGNFPGRFSGRQFSNSRSEMNVSTLELGDSALYLCASRDRLGAASYEQYFGPGTRLTVT.

About this clonotype: Its ends do not fully match the called genes, so a read error is possible. The CDR3 is CTSSHAETDTQYF. Here the CDR3 DNA reads TGCACCAGCAGCCACGCGGAGACAGATACGCAGTATTTT. This chain links TRBV4-1 with TRBJ2-3; D remains ambiguous. The CDR3 sequence is 13 residues long. Germline assignment: CDR1 MGHRA and CDR2 YSYEKL.

Remarks on this clonotype: With a much larger clone just one base away, this may be a read error. The chain combines TRBV29-1 with TRBJ2-4; tentatively, D is TRBD1 or TRBD2 (5 bases each). Near its end, the DNA agrees better with TRBJ2-7, so the J call may be wrong. Germline CDR1 SQVTM, CDR2 ANQGSEA. CDR3 size: 13 residues. The CDR3 here is CSILLGPSYEQYF. The CDR3 region has the DNA TGCAGCATTCTTTTGGGACCCTCCTACGAGCAGTACTTC.

As regards this clonotype: A much larger clone sits a single nucleotide away, making a read error possible. The chain links TRBV29-1 to TRBJ2-3, with no clear D. The CDR3 runs to 15 residues. CDR1 is SQVTM and CDR2 is ANQGSEA in the germline V gene. The germline V and J ends were trimmed by 5 bases and 0 bases, with 15 bases remaining between them. The CDR3 DNA sequence: TGCAGCGTTTCTGGGCTCACCTCTAGCACAGATACGCAGTATTTT. Its protein is CSVSGLTSSTDTQYF.

This clonotype turned up a few times. The chain carries TRBV20-1 and TRBJ2-3, with TRBD2 identical over 9 bases. Germline assignment: CDR1 DFQATT and CDR2 SNEGSKA (reference sequence). Trimming took 6 bases from V and 4 from J; bases not matched to a gene: 8. CDR3 length: 14 residues. CDR3 sequence: CSASGRTHSDTQYF. CDR3 coding DNA: TGCAGTGCGAGCGGGAGGACTCACTCAGATACGCAGTATTTT.

With regard to this clonotype: The junction departs from the called germline gene at one end, perhaps through a read error. The gene calls are TRBV20-1 and TRBJ2-1; D assignment may be TRBD1 or TRBD2 (5 bases each). The closer fit of TRBJ2-7 to the DNA end suggests the J call may be wrong. CDR1 is DFQATT and CDR2 is SNEGSKA in the germline V gene (reference sequence). CDR3 length: 12 amino acids. CDR3 loop: CRARGVNIVQYF. The CDR3 bases are TGCAGGGCTAGAGGGGTCAATATCGTGCAGTACTTC.

The V gene is TRBV29-1, the J gene TRBJ2-1, with 10 bases fitting TRBD1. The trim removed 7 bases at V and 6 bases at J, leaving 12 bases unmatched. This CDR3 has 15 amino acids. Per germline, CDR1 SQVTM and CDR2 ANQGSEA. CDR3 loop: CSGGGWDRGPNEQFF. CDR3 nucleotides: TGCAGCGGGGGGGGGTGGGACAGGGGACCCAATGAGCAGTTCTTC.

The chain employs TRBV7-9 and TRBJ1-5; D perhaps matches TRBD1 (6 bases). Trimming shortened V by 5 bases and J by 7 bases, and 18 bases separated the two germline ends. The CDR3 consists of 15 residues. In germline, CDR1 is SEHNR, CDR2 FQNEAQ (reference sequence). CDR3 region: CASSPEGGARQPQHF. The CDR3 DNA reads as TGTGCCAGCAGCCCCGAGGGGGGGGCCCGGCAGCCCCAGCATTTT.